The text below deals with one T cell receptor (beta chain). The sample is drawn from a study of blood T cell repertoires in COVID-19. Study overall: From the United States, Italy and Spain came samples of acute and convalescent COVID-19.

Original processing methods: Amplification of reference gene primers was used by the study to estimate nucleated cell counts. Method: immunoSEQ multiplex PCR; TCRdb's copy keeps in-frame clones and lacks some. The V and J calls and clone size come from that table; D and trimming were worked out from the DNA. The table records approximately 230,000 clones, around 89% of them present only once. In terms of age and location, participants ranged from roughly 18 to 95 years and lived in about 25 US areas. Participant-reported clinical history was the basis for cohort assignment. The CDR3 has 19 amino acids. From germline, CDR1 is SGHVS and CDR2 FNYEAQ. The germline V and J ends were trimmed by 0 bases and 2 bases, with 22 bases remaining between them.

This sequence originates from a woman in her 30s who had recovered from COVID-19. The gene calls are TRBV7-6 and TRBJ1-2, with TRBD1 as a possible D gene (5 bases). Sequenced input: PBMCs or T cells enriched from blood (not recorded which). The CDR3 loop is CASSLAFRQSRVGNYGYTF. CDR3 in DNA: TGTGCCAGCAGCTTAGCCTTTAGGCAGAGCAGGGTCGGCAACTATGGCTACACCTTC.